This T cell receptor (beta chain) came from a study of B cell selection in AIRE deficiency. Assay used: immunoSEQ multiplex PCR; TCRdb lists only in-frame clones, some missing. The repertoire holds about 22,000 clones, with around 90% as singletons. For this clone: The antigen is not known.

Regulatory T cells were sorted as CD4+CD25hiCD127low/negative cells. The CDR3 spans 15 residues. In germline, CDR1 is SGHRS, CDR2 YFSETQ. Trimming removed 0 bases from V and 3 bases from J; junction bases left unmatched: 2. General study results and limits: Shared Treg sequences had shorter CDR3s, biased toward rearrangements with few non-templated insertions.

Sequencing used CD4+CD25+ Tregs sorted from PBMCs. This TCR came from a human donor in good health. This rearrangement joins TRBV5-1 to TRBJ2-1; 8 nucleotides agree with TRBD1. The CDR3 DNA sequence: TGCGCCAGCAGCTTGGCAGGGGGCGGCTACAATGAGCAGTTCTTC. Its translation: CASSLAGGGYNEQFF.